The entry that follows covers one T cell receptor beta chain sequence. The junction differs from germline at one of its ends, possibly a read error. The identical CDR3 is also encoded by other nucleotide sequences in the sample. These data originate in a study of cytomegalovirus exposure and HLA in healthy donors. This CDR3 has 17 residues. Germline lookup yields CDR1 MGHDK and CDR2 SYGVNS. 13 Jbeta primers and 60 Vbeta primers were used for the PCR. TCRdb's table, derived via immunoSEQ multiplex PCR, lists solely in-frame clones and lacks some. The repertoire includes under 200,000 clones, 73% of them detected once, and approximately 1.8% sits in the top ten.

The clonotype comes from a woman under 40 in good health and CMV-seronegative. The chain combines TRBV25-1 with TRBJ2-2; 8 bases align to TRBD2. Source material: PBMCs. The CDR3, as DNA: TGTGCCAGCAGTGAACCGGGGGGGGCCGGGGACACCGGGGAGCTATTTTTT. It codes for CASSEPGGAGDTGELFF.